These 18 T cell receptor beta chains share one sample of origin, sequenced in a study of patients and donors after allogeneic stem cell transplantation. TCRdb re-called the RT-PCR reads through MiXCR, storing one row per CDR3 protein. The repertoire holds about a million distinct CDR3 sequences, with roughly 18% as singletons. The sample taken for sequencing was blood, either unsorted or a sorted T cell fraction (not recorded which). The source of these receptors is a human donor who was either an allogeneic HSCT recipient or a stem cell or donor lymphocyte infusion donor (not recorded which). It is not recorded whose cells these are; they may come from a transplant donor.

CDR3 in DNA: TGTGCCAGCAGCTTAGCGCTTCCGGGGGGGGGAACTGAAGCTTTCTTT. It encodes CASSLALPGGGTEAFF. The chain combines TRBV7-9 with TRBJ1-1, with a possible D match to TRBD1 (5 bases). This CDR3 region has 16 residues. V was cut by 0 bases and J by 5 bases, with 16 bases left in between. Germline assignment: CDR1 SEHNR and CDR2 FQNEAQ (reference sequence).

V usage is TRBV6-1 and J usage is TRBJ2-1; the D call may be TRBD1 or TRBD2 (6 bases each). This CDR3 has 14 residues. The germline V and J ends were trimmed by 8 bases and 9 bases, with 20 bases remaining between them. Germline CDR1 is MNHNS and CDR2 is SASEGT. The CDR3 region is CASGRGEAYGEQFF. The CDR3 coding sequence is TGTGCCAGCGGAAGGGGGGAGGCCTATGGTGAGCAGTTCTTC.

The chain joins TRBV30 to TRBJ1-6; 7 bases are shared with TRBD1. Germline-derived CDR1 and CDR2 are GTSNPN and SVGIG (reference sequence). V was pared by 4 bases and J by 9 bases, with 3 bases of the junction left unmatched. The CDR3 is made up of 12 amino acids. CDR3 protein: CAWTGGGSPLHF. CDR3 nucleotide sequence: TGTGCCTGGACAGGGGGAGGTTCACCCCTCCACTTT.

A few counts support this clonotype. The gene calls are TRBV10-3 and TRBJ1-1; no firm D call. The CDR3 has 14 residues. Per germline, CDR1 ENHRY and CDR2 SYGVKD. V lost 0 bases, J lost 5 bases, and 10 bases lay in between. CDR3 in amino acids: CAISESGKGTEAFF. In DNA form, the CDR3 reads TGTGCCATCAGTGAGTCGGGGAAAGGGACTGAAGCTTTCTTT.

The rearrangement links TRBV12-3 or TRBV12-4 to TRBJ1-2; 7 bases agree with TRBD1. Trimming took 5 bases from V and 4 from J; bases not matched to a gene: 7. The CDR3 consists of 14 residues. The CDR3 spells CASSLGTVSYGYTF. The DNA for the CDR3 is TGTGCCAGCAGTCTTGGGACAGTCAGCTATGGCTACACCTTC.

The gene calls are TRBV5-1 and TRBJ2-5; D unclear. Germline V gives CDR1 SGHRS, CDR2 YFSETQ. This CDR3 region has 13 residues. The V gene lost 6 bases and the J gene lost 5 bases, with 14 bases spanning the gap. The CDR3 region is CASTRDFGETQYF. The CDR3 bases are TGCGCCAGCACTCGAGACTTCGGGGAGACCCAGTACTTC.

This clonotype has only a few counts. The genes are TRBV20-1 and TRBJ2-1; TRBD2 aligns across 8 bases. Germline CDR1 and CDR2: DFQATT and SNEGSKA (reference sequence). Trimming at V came to 5 bases and at J to 7 bases, leaving 13 bases not matched to a gene. This CDR3 region has 15 residues. This CDR3 is CSAFRSSGLRNEQFF. In DNA form, the CDR3 reads TGCAGTGCTTTCCGGTCTAGCGGGCTCAGGAATGAGCAGTTCTTC.

This clonotype occurred many times. The rearrangement joins TRBV12-3 or TRBV12-4 to TRBJ2-1; no reliable D call. Trimming left V 2 bases short and J 6 bases short, with 8 bases between. The CDR3 extends over 13 amino acids. The CDR3 region has the DNA TGTGCCAGCAGTTTATGGTCCGGCAATGAGCAGTTCTTC. Translation gives CASSLWSGNEQFF.

This clonotype was counted a few times. The CDR3 nucleotides are TGTGCCAGCAGTTTAATTACTACTGAAGCTTTCTTT. Protein: CASSLITTEAFF. This chain uses TRBV12-3 or TRBV12-4 with TRBJ1-1; D unresolved. V gave up 2 bases and J gave up 5 bases, with 6 bases separating them. The CDR3 has 12 amino acids.

This clonotype has just a few counts. This chain joins TRBV3-1 and TRBJ2-7; D is uncertain. The germline CDR1 and CDR2 sequences are LGHDT and YNNKEL (reference sequence). The CDR3 has 14 amino acids. The ends were cut back, 2 bases at V and 3 bases at J, with 11 bases in the middle. The CDR3 loop is CASSQSKGGYEQYF. The CDR3 DNA reads as TGTGCCAGCAGCCAATCGAAGGGTGGCTACGAGCAGTACTTC.

The chain couples TRBV27 to TRBJ2-3; D not resolved. The CDR3 is 14 amino acids. Germline assignment: CDR1 MNHEY and CDR2 SMNVEV (reference sequence). The V and J ends lost 5 bases and 0 bases respectively, with 9 bases between them. CDR3 residues: CASSIRASTDTQYF. The CDR3 region has the DNA TGTGCCAGCAGTATCCGGGCGAGCACAGATACGCAGTATTTT.

This CDR3 is CASSEILRLAGGPSYNEQFF. CDR3 DNA sequence: TGTGCCAGCAGTGAAATCTTAAGGCTAGCGGGAGGGCCCTCCTACAATGAGCAGTTCTTC. The chain employs TRBV25-1 and TRBJ2-1; 12 bases fit TRBD2. This CDR3 is 20 amino acids long. Losses at the gene ends were 2 bases for V and 0 bases for J; bases not matched to a gene: 11. Germline V gene lookup returns CDR1 MGHDK and CDR2 SYGVNS.

The gene calls are TRBV5-1 and TRBJ2-4, with TRBD1 identical over 7 bases. V gave up 4 bases and J gave up 5 bases; unmatched junction bases: 6. The CDR3 sequence is 14 residues long. Germline CDR1 reads SGHRS; CDR2 reads YFSETQ. CDR3 nucleotide sequence: TGCGCCAGCAGCCCCAGGGGGAGTCAAAACATTCAGTACTTC. It yields the protein CASSPRGSQNIQYF.

This chain connects TRBV29-1 to TRBJ1-2, with D hard to call. CDR1 and CDR2 (germline): SQVTM, ANQGSEA. This CDR3 has 11 residues. CDR3 DNA sequence: TGCAAACTGGGCAGTAACTATGGCTACACCTTC. This translates into CKLGSNYGYTF.

The sample holds a few counts of this clonotype. The CDR3 bases are TGTGCTTCCCAGGGGGAGAACACTGAAGCTTTCTTT. Amino acids: CASQGENTEAFF. The rearrangement uses TRBV10-3 and TRBJ1-1, with 7 nucleotides matching TRBD1. Germline lookup yields CDR1 ENHRY and CDR2 SYGVKD. The CDR3 has 12 amino acids.

This clonotype has a handful of counts. V usage is TRBV11-2 and J usage is TRBJ2-4; 11 bases fit TRBD1. V lost 3 bases, J lost 3 bases, and 7 bases stayed unmatched. The CDR3 spans 17 residues. CDR1 SGHAT and CDR2 FQNNGV come from the germline V gene. This CDR3 reads CASSFPGQGDGKNIQYF. The CDR3 DNA is TGTGCCAGCAGCTTCCCGGGACAGGGGGACGGCAAAAACATTCAGTACTTC. Full variable domain (outside the CDR3, taken from reference TRBV11-2 and TRBJ2-4): EAGVAQSPRYKIIEKRQSVAFWCNPISGHATLYWYQQILGQGPKLLIQFQNNGVVDDSQLPKDRFSAERLKGVDSTLKIQPAKLEDSAVYLCASSFPGQGDGKNIQYFGAGTRLSVL.

This clonotype was detected only a few times. The chain combines TRBV4-3 with TRBJ2-3; 11 bases map to TRBD2. Unmatched junction bases numbered 7, after V lost 6 bases and J lost 2 bases. This CDR3 has 16 amino acids. In germline, CDR1 is LGHNA, CDR2 YSLEER. The CDR3 region has the DNA TGCGCCAGCAGAAAAATAGCGGGGGGGCCCACAGATACGCAGTATTTT. Translating it yields CASRKIAGGPTDTQYF.

This clonotype was recorded at least ten times. The chain is built from TRBV29-1 and TRBJ2-2, with 11 positions matching TRBD1. Trimming cost V 7 bases and J 4 bases; bases outside gene matches: 14. Germline CDR1 and CDR2: SQVTM and ANQGSEA. The CDR3 extends over 17 amino acids. CDR3 nucleotide sequence: TGCAGCGCCCGTCGGACAGGGGGCGGTTCGATCACCGGGGAGCTGTTTTTT. It specifies CSARRTGGGSITGELFF.